This T cell receptor (beta chain) was sequenced during a study of Ad26.COV2.S vaccination and SARS-CoV-2 variants. Assay used: immunoSEQ multiplex PCR; TCRdb lists only in-frame clones, some missing. In the table there are 300,000 to 500,000 clones, approximately 86% of which are singletons. The sample's treatment: around 19 received Ad26.COV2.S at low or high dose, single or two shots; several received placebo; per-sample allocation not given. Samples analyzed were those drawn on day 63 after the first vaccine or placebo injection. This vaccine is an Ad26 vector that expresses the Wuhan-strain SARS-CoV-2 spike. CDR3 length: 14 residues. The V gene's germline CDR1 is SGHAT and CDR2 FQNNGV. Between the trimmed V and J ends, which lost 2 bases and 0 bases, there was a span of 7 bases.

Here the sequenced sample was peripheral blood, taken in a trial of Ad26.COV2.S vaccine versus placebo. The sequence was collected from a person between 18 and 59 years old who received the Ad26.COV2.S COVID-19 vaccine or a placebo. The chain joins TRBV11-2 to TRBJ1-1; D gene uncertain. CDR3 sequence reads: CASSLWPLNTEAFF. The DNA for the CDR3 is TGTGCCAGCAGCTTATGGCCACTGAACACTGAAGCTTTCTTT.